These 20 T cell receptor beta chains came from one sample sequenced in a study of T cells in localized non-small cell lung cancer. Profiling relied on immunoSEQ multiplex PCR, and the TCRdb table lists in-frame clones only, not all of them. The table includes about 2,800 clones, under 25% detected once. The sample consisted of lung tumor tissue, taken before any cancer treatment. All receptors come from a male donor aged 60 or over with stage II squamous cell lung carcinoma.

This clone was detected once. This CDR3 is CASGTGQHSSYNSPLHF. The DNA for the CDR3 is TGTGCTAGTGGTACCGGACAGCATAGCTCCTATAATTCACCCCTCCACTTT. J is TRBJ1-6 and V is TRBV12-5; a possible D gene is TRBD1 (6 bases). The CDR3 is made up of 17 amino acids. CDR1 is LGHNT and CDR2 is FRNRAP in the germline V gene. V was trimmed by 5 bases and J by 0 bases, leaving 14 bases between them.

This clone was seen a handful of times. The V and J genes are TRBV11-3 and TRBJ1-3; the D gene is possibly TRBD1 (6 bases). With 4 bases removed from V and 2 bases from J, the gap between germline ends came to 12 bases. The CDR3 sequence is 15 residues long. The germline V gene encodes CDR1 SGHNT and CDR2 YENEEA. This chain's CDR3 is CASSSGASPGNTIYF. CDR3 nucleotide sequence: TGTGCCAGCAGCTCAGGGGCCTCACCTGGAAACACCATATATTTT.

This chain joins TRBV5-1 and TRBJ2-7; no clear D. The V end lost 2 bases, the J end lost 2 bases, and 11 bases lay between the germline ends. The CDR3 is 14 amino acids. Germline V lookup: CDR1 SGHRS, CDR2 YFSETQ. CDR3 sequence: CASSLEDITYEQYF. The CDR3 DNA reads TGCGCCAGCAGCTTAGAGGATATTACCTACGAGCAGTACTTC.

In its sample, this clone was seen a few times. The gene calls are TRBV9 and TRBJ2-1; 10 nucleotides match TRBD2. The CDR3 is 15 amino acids. CDR1 and CDR2 (germline): SGDLS, YYNGEE. The V segment lost 2 bases and the J segment 8 bases; nucleotides outside the gene matches: 7. This chain's CDR3 is CASSVIAGGYDEQFF. CDR3 in DNA: TGTGCCAGCAGCGTCATAGCGGGGGGTTACGATGAGCAGTTCTTC.

This clone has a handful of counts. V is TRBV27 and J is TRBJ2-1; perhaps TRBD2 as D (6 bases). The CDR3 has 14 residues. The V end was cut by 2 bases, the J end by 5 bases, with 10 bases between. CDR1 MNHEY and CDR2 SMNVEV come from the germline V gene (reference sequence). CDR3 region: CASSLIPGDNEQFF. The CDR3 DNA sequence: TGTGCCAGCAGTTTAATTCCGGGAGACAATGAGCAGTTCTTC.

This sequence joins TRBV4-1 and TRBJ2-7; no clear D gene. The V end lost 4 bases, the J end lost 5 bases, and 30 bases lay between the germline ends. This CDR3 has 19 residues. Germline lookup yields CDR1 MGHRA and CDR2 YSYEKL. The CDR3 loop is CASSPVSPRALIQRDEQYF. The CDR3 nucleotides read TGCGCCAGCAGCCCAGTTTCACCCCGGGCCTTAATCCAAAGGGACGAGCAGTACTTC.

In its sample, this clone ranks as medium-sized. V and J are TRBV11-3 and TRBJ2-7; 10 positions agree with TRBD2. Germline CDR1 is SGHNT and CDR2 is YENEEA. The CDR3 consists of 17 residues. J was trimmed by 3 bases and V by 6 bases; bases with no gene match: 14. The CDR3 bases are TGTGCCAGCAGTTTTGTAGCCGGGACTAGCGCGTACTACGAGCAGTACTTC. Protein product: CASSFVAGTSAYYEQYF.

This chain joins TRBV28 and TRBJ2-5; TRBD2 agrees at 11 bases. Germline loops: CDR1 MDHEN, CDR2 SYDVKM. V trimming: 4 bases; J trimming: 4 bases; junction bases outside the gene matches: 5. CDR3 length: 15 residues. The CDR3 protein is CASSSLAGGAETQYF. The CDR3 nucleotides are TGTGCCAGCAGTTCCCTAGCGGGGGGTGCAGAGACCCAGTACTTC. Variable domain in full (rest from reference TRBV28 and TRBJ2-5): DVKVTQSSRYLVKRTGEKVFLECVQDMDHENMFWYRQDPGLGLRLIYFSYDVKMKEKGDIPEGYSVSREKKERFSLILESASTNQTSMYLCASSSLAGGAETQYFGPGTRLLVL.

By share, this clone counts as medium-sized. J is TRBJ2-7 and V is TRBV11-3; D may be TRBD1 or TRBD2 (5 bases each). The CDR3 loop spans 14 amino acids. V was cut by 1 base and J by 2 bases, with 9 bases left in between. Germline CDR1 SGHNT, CDR2 YENEEA. The CDR3 is CASSLVPGPYEQYF. Here the CDR3 DNA reads TGTGCCAGCAGCTTAGTTCCGGGGCCCTACGAGCAGTACTTC.

In its sample, this clone ranks as medium-sized. The V gene is TRBV7-2, the J gene TRBJ1-1; no definite D call. The germline V gene encodes CDR1 SGHTA and CDR2 FQGNSA. V shed 5 bases and J shed 5 bases, with 12 bases lying between them. This CDR3 is built from 13 residues. The CDR3: CASSPPTGTEAFF. The CDR3 bases are TGTGCCAGCAGCCCTCCGACCGGGACTGAAGCTTTCTTT.

This clone was observed a few times. J is TRBJ2-7 and V is TRBV11-3, with 11 bases lining up with TRBD2. J lost 4 bases, V lost 3 bases, and 5 bases had no gene match. Germline-derived CDR1 and CDR2 are SGHNT and YENEEA. The CDR3 runs 15 residues. The CDR3 reads CASSFGTSGYYEQYF. CDR3 DNA: TGTGCCAGCAGCTTCGGGACTAGCGGTTATTACGAGCAGTACTTC.

V is TRBV4-1 and J is TRBJ2-1, with D tentatively TRBD2 (6 bases). The germline gives CDR1 MGHRA, CDR2 YSYEKL. CDR3 length: 17 amino acids. The V end lost 4 bases, the J end lost 4 bases, and 20 bases lay between the germline ends. The chain's CDR3 is CASSPESIADLYNEQFF. The CDR3 coding sequence is TGCGCCAGCAGCCCAGAGAGTATAGCGGACCTTTACAATGAGCAGTTCTTC.

This clone has a handful of counts. The rearrangement uses TRBV15 and TRBJ1-1, with 7 bases lining up with TRBD1. V lost 0 bases, J lost 2 bases, and 6 bases stayed unmatched. The CDR3 covers 16 residues. CDR1 and CDR2 from the germline V gene are LNHNV and YYDKDF (reference sequence). The CDR3 DNA sequence: TGTGCCACCAGCAGAGACCCGACAGGGTCCAACACTGAAGCTTTCTTT. The encoded protein is CATSRDPTGSNTEAFF.

V usage is TRBV6-8 and J usage is TRBJ1-3; TRBD1 might be the D (6 bases). V gave up 11 bases and J gave up 3 bases, with 17 bases separating them. The CDR3 consists of 14 residues. Germline loops: CDR1 MNHGY, CDR2 SAAAGT. CDR3 loop: CAARRGERGNTIYF. CDR3 in DNA: TGTGCCGCTCGGAGGGGGGAACGTGGAAACACCATATATTTT.

This clone is classed as medium-sized. This chain uses TRBV11-3 with TRBJ2-7; D is perhaps TRBD2 (6 bases). There are 15 residues in the CDR3. Germline CDR1 SGHNT, CDR2 YENEEA. V was shortened by 1 base and J by 0 bases, with 10 bases between the two germline ends. The CDR3 is CASSLGQRASYEQYF. The CDR3 nucleotides read TGTGCCAGCAGCTTAGGCCAGCGGGCCTCCTACGAGCAGTACTTC.

The chain joins TRBV5-1 to TRBJ1-2; 8 nucleotides line up with TRBD1. The CDR3 covers 14 residues. The junction had 5 bases not matched to a gene; V was cut back by 3 bases and J by 4 bases. CDR1 and CDR2 (germline): SGHRS, YFSETQ. CDR3 region: CASSSTGDSYGYTF. The CDR3 nucleotides read TGCGCCAGCAGCTCGACAGGGGACAGCTATGGCTACACCTTC.

The V call is TRBV14, the J call TRBJ2-5; 7 nucleotides align to TRBD1. CDR1 SGHDN and CDR2 FVKESK come from the germline V gene. The trim removed 2 bases at V and 0 bases at J, leaving 9 bases unmatched. CDR3 length equals 17 residues. Here the CDR3 DNA reads TGTGCCAGCAGCCAATGGACAGGCGGGTTGGACCAAGAGACCCAGTACTTC. Protein product: CASSQWTGGLDQETQYF.

This chain connects TRBV9 to TRBJ1-1; D is possibly TRBD1 (5 bases). Trimming pared 4 bases from V and 3 bases from J, leaving 19 bases between. The germline gives CDR1 SGDLS, CDR2 YYNGEE. The CDR3 runs 16 residues. CDR3 coding DNA: TGTGCCAGCAGCCCCCCCGGGACGGCATACTACACTGAAGCTTTCTTT. Its translation: CASSPPGTAYYTEAFF.

This clone was recorded a few times. The chain employs TRBV9 and TRBJ1-1; D might be TRBD1 (6 bases). The CDR3 is 15 amino acids. Germline loops: CDR1 SGDLS, CDR2 YYNGEE. V lost 2 bases, J lost 3 bases, and 14 bases lay in between. The CDR3 nucleotides are TGTGCCAGCAGCGTGGGGGACAATACTGACACTGAAGCTTTCTTT. It yields the protein CASSVGDNTDTEAFF.

The rearrangement joins TRBV11-3 to TRBJ1-2; D may be TRBD1 (6 bases). V shed 4 bases and J shed 2 bases, with 11 bases lying between them. The CDR3 covers 14 residues. Germline values: CDR1 SGHNT, CDR2 YENEEA. The CDR3, as DNA: TGTGCCAGCAGCTCCCTAGGGGGAAACTATGGCTACACCTTC. This sequence encodes CASSSLGGNYGYTF. The full variable domain, its missing parts supplied by reference TRBV11-3 and TRBJ1-2, is EAGVVQSPRYKIIEKKQPVAFWCNPISGHNTLYWYLQNLGQGPELLIRYENEEAVDDSQLPKDRFSAERLKGVDSTLKIQPAELGDSAVYLCASSSLGGNYGYTFGSGTRLTVV.